The 3 T cell receptor beta chains presented below share a single source sample, sequenced in a study of blood T cell repertoires in COVID-19. The method was immunoSEQ multiplex PCR; TCRdb's version includes in-frame clones alone and lacks a portion of them. The repertoire holds 30,000 to 45,000 clones, with roughly 90% as singletons. The source material was peripheral blood. The receptors were gathered from a human donor in a cohort sampled during active COVID-19.

This sequence joins TRBV3-1 (or the pseudogene TRBV3-2) and TRBJ2-2; D possibly corresponds to TRBD2 (6 bases). With 2 bases removed from V and 6 bases from J, the gap between germline ends came to 13 bases. The CDR3 is 15 residues long. Germline CDR1 LGHDT, CDR2 YNNKEL (reference sequence). The CDR3 DNA sequence: TGTGCCAGCAGCCAACGGAGGGAAGGGGCCGGGGAGCTGTTTTTT. Translated: CASSQRREGAGELFF.

The V gene is TRBV5-1, the J gene TRBJ2-2, with 7 bases that match TRBD1. V lost 2 bases and J lost 6; bases outside the gene matches: 22. The CDR3 length is 20 residues. Looked up from germline, CDR1 is SGHRS and CDR2 is YFSETQ. The CDR3 DNA reads as TGCGCCAGCAGCTTCATTTTTAATCTTGGACAGGCGGATTGGTCCGGGGAGCTGTTTTTT. This gives the protein CASSFIFNLGQADWSGELFF.

The genes are TRBV7-3 and TRBJ2-1, with D possibly being TRBD2 (10 bases). CDR1 SGHTA and CDR2 FQGTGA come from the germline V gene. CDR3 length equals 22 residues. Trimming left V 2 bases short and J 4 bases short, with 33 bases between. Written as DNA, the CDR3 is TGTGCCAGCAGCTTAGTGGGACAGGGTCCAAGCGGGAGGGTATTAGGGTACAATGAGCAGTTCTTC. Translating it yields CASSLVGQGPSGRVLGYNEQFF.